This is a list of T cell receptor beta chains from one sample in a study of blood T cells in healthy people across ages. In TCRdb, the 5' RACE reads were re-called with MiXCR into one record per CDR3 protein. The sample yields around 820,000 distinct CDR3 sequences, 25% seen once. These data also formed part of another study, on T cells of mothers and their children.

The specimen sequenced was blood. All receptors derive from a boy younger than 18 in good health. Each CDR3 is given with its conserved first and last residue. The order of the fields is clone size, V gene, D gene, J gene, CDR3 protein, CDR3 DNA. D genes are given only for firm matches. Clone size appears in some rows only: once, few, many, or a class for an expanded clone.

many	TRBV5-6	TRBD2	TRBJ2-5	CASSLWGLAQTQYF	TGTGCCAGCAGCCTCTGGGGACTAGCACAGACCCAGTACTTC
few	TRBV3-1	NA	TRBJ1-4	CASSQEVVRYGNEKLFF	TGTGCCAGCAGCCAAGAGGTCGTGCGATACGGTAATGAAAAACTGTTTTTT
few	TRBV20-1	NA	TRBJ2-5	CSARDSRRQETQYF	TGCAGTGCTAGAGATTCTAGGAGACAAGAGACCCAGTACTTC
few	TRBV12-3/TRBV12-4	NA	TRBJ1-2	CASSFKDFDYGYTF	TGTGCCAGCAGTTTTAAGGACTTCGACTATGGCTACACCTTC
few	TRBV20-1	TRBD1	TRBJ2-7	CSARNRQGQISYEQYF	TGCAGTGCTAGGAACCGACAGGGACAGATCTCCTACGAGCAGTACTTC
NA	TRBV7-2	NA	TRBJ2-7	CASSLGWGEQYF	TGTGCCAGCAGCTTAGGGTGGGGAGAGCAGTACTTC
NA	TRBV2	TRBD1	TRBJ2-7	CASRTGSYEQYF	TGTGCCAGCCGGACAGGGTCCTACGAGCAGTACTTC
few	TRBV4-3	NA	TRBJ2-7	CASSQDRKGSYGQYF	TGCGCCAGCAGCCAAGATCGTAAGGGCTCCTACGGGCAGTACTTC
few	TRBV28	NA	TRBJ2-6	CASSFTGTGANVLTF	TGTGCCAGCAGTTTTACGGGGACTGGGGCCAACGTCCTGACTTTC
few	TRBV2	NA	TRBJ2-1	CASSEDRGVNEQFF	TGTGCCAGCAGTGAAGATCGCGGGGTAAATGAGCAGTTCTTC
few	TRBV4-3	TRBD2	TRBJ2-1	CASSQDGLAGNEQFF	TGCGCCAGCAGCCAAGATGGACTAGCGGGCAATGAGCAGTTCTTC
NA	TRBV7-2	TRBD1	TRBJ1-5	CASRDTGVFNQPQHF	TGTGCCAGCAGGGATACAGGGGTTTTCAATCAGCCCCAGCATTTT
few	TRBV24-1	TRBD1	TRBJ2-3	CATSDSGRDRETDTQYF	TGTGCCACCAGTGATTCCGGAAGGGACAGGGAAACAGATACGCAGTATTTT
many	TRBV29-1	TRBD2	TRBJ2-5	CSVCLAGDTYQETQYF	TGCAGCGTTTGTCTAGCGGGAGACACGTACCAAGAGACCCAGTACTTC
few	TRBV28	TRBD1	TRBJ2-5	CASSLRGQEETQYF	TGTGCCAGCAGTTTGAGGGGGCAGGAGGAGACCCAGTACTTC
NA	TRBV20-1	NA	TRBJ2-5	CSARPEGTVQETQYF	TGCAGTGCTAGACCAGAGGGAACGGTCCAAGAGACCCAGTACTTC